This entry is about one TCR beta chain. Its antigen remains unidentified. This entry comes from a study of vaccination effects on CD4 cells after COVID-19. TCRdb keeps only in-frame clones here, not all; method: immunoSEQ multiplex PCR. The sample lists approximately 54,000 clones; roughly 80% were seen once. CDR1 is SGDLS, CDR2 YYNGEE, per germline. V was pared by 3 bases and J by 8 bases, with 17 bases between. The length of the CDR3 is 15 residues. Antigen-specific CD4+ T cells expanded by the ViraFEST assay with viral peptide pools were then sequenced. With 9 to 11 days of culture completed, CD4+ T cells were isolated.

The chain is built from TRBV9 and TRBJ2-2, with a possible D match to TRBD2 (5 bases). The starting material was CD4+ T cells from PBMCs cultured with HCoV-229E spike peptides, obtained before COVID-19 vaccination. The TCR was taken from a human donor who received a COVID-19 vaccine. The CDR3 loop is CASSASTGSPGELFF. CDR3 sequence (DNA): TGTGCCAGCAGCGCCTCCACGGGGTCCCCAGGGGAGCTGTTTTTT.